A single count supports the clone carrying this T cell receptor (beta chain). Its target is not known. Since all of the isolated RNA was reverse transcribed, expressed TCRB transcripts were what got sequenced. Data came from immunoSEQ multiplex PCR; TCRdb stores just in-frame clones and leaves some out. The sample records more than 15,000 clones, roughly three quarters being singletons. Sorted populations all exceeded 95% purity. The sample belongs to a study of beta chain features in type 1 diabetes. Regarding the study as a whole: Patients' naive, central memory and regulatory TCRB repertoires appeared more alike than those of healthy donors. The study found moderately but significantly shorter TCRB CDR3s in all four CD4+ subsets of Type 1 diabetes patients. Possible PCR preference for shorter templates applied equally to patients and controls. VDJ junctions in type 1 diabetes patients carried more deletions and fewer insertions.

CDR1 is LNHDA and CDR2 is SQIVND in the germline V gene (reference sequence). This CDR3 comprises 13 residues. Trimming took 9 bases from V and 4 from J; bases not matched to a gene: 6. The genes are TRBV19 and TRBJ2-1; 7 nucleotides align to TRBD1. The clonotype originates from a man aged 30-40 years with type 1 diabetes. What was sequenced was stem cell memory CD4+ T cells from blood. Written as DNA, the CDR3 is TGTGCCAGCAGGGACAGCGTTTACAATGAGCAGTTCTTC. The encoded protein is CASRDSVYNEQFF.